This T cell receptor (beta chain) was captured by sequencing in a study of cytotoxic CD8 clonotypes in ibrutinib-treated CLL (dated by TCRdb to the early 2020s). About the full investigation: In this cohort, about 16 patients were treatment-naive and under 13 were relapsed/refractory, while approximately 18 had unmutated IGHV. Responses were partial in roughly 24 patients and complete in 2; after median roughly 69 months follow-up, some 15 stayed in remission and 12 progressed. Response samples were taken after a median of roughly a year on treatment, ranging from roughly 6 to 36 months. An average of about 260,000 productive templates and 94,082 productive rearrangements was obtained per sample. Of the 90 or so participants in the trial, approximately 25 had longitudinal samples available. Cryopreserved peripheral blood mononuclear cells were obtained before treatment, at response, and at either sustained remission or disease progression. All remission and progressive disease samples were collected while patients were still receiving ibrutinib.

For TCR beta library preparation, roughly 2.1 micrograms of genomic DNA were isolated from cryopreserved PBMCs. Longitudinal blood samples from CLL patients receiving ibrutinib monotherapy were subjected to high-throughput TCR beta sequencing. Patients were enrolled in a phase 2 open-label single-center ibrutinib monotherapy trial. Notes on this clone: No cognate antigen has been identified for it. Base qualities are not provided; no much larger clone lies one nucleotide away.

The junction shows trimming of 3 bases on V and 2 bases on J, plus 14 bases between the germline ends. The CDR3 starts with the cysteine, ends with the phenylalanine, and has 15 residues. The kept DNA is CDR3 alone, 45 bases in frame from the first base. Based on the germline V gene, the CDR1 and CDR2 sequences are SGHRS and YFSETQ. The goal of deep resolution MiSeq sequencing was a depth between 1 in 1 million and 1 in 200,000 T cells, and coverage averaged 10x per clonotype. The immunoSEQ hsTCRB Kit was used to generate the TCR beta libraries. The paper's processing steps were these. The data were analyzed with ImmunoSEQ Analyzer and ImmunoSEQ Data Assistant, and V, D and J gene assignments followed IMGT definitions. Clonality, which ranges from 0 to 1, was calculated as one minus the normalized Shannon entropy of productive rearrangement frequencies. Only overrepresented clonotypes making up at least 0.05% of the repertoire of each patient were included in the public clonotype analysis. Repertoires from approximately 13 age-matched healthy donors in immuneACCESS were used as clonality controls. What TCRdb holds here is the immuneACCESS table cut down to in-frame rearrangements. Part of the clones is not present; checked against another copy, under half of the missing clones reflect an unresolved V gene, and the others are unexplained. V, J and clone size were drawn from that table, and D and trimming were deduced from the DNA. Here the sample has some 350,000 clones; over 60% occur a single time. The top ten clonotypes cover around 6.5% of the sample.

The paper as a whole reports these results and caveats: Public clonotypes were rare and either shrank or stayed stable during treatment, and the rise in clonality at ibrutinib response reflected expansion of private clonotypes. Clonality increased at ibrutinib response, stayed stable in sustained remission, and fell back toward baseline at progression. At baseline, clonality was higher than in age-matched healthy donors and showed a strong correlation with circulating CD8+ T-cell counts. Sustained-remission and progressing patients did not have matched sampling times, and lymph node repertoires were not examined.

The receptor comes from a human donor with chronic lymphocytic leukemia. Rearrangement joined TRBV5-1 to TRBJ2-5; the D gene is perhaps TRBD1, on 5 matching bases. The starting material was PBMCs, obtained after 36 months of ibrutinib treatment. The DNA sequence is given as TGCGCCAGCAGCTCTACAGGAGCCCCTCAAGAGACCCAGTACTTC. It codes for CASSSTGAPQETQYF.